The clone carrying this TCR beta chain was observed a handful of times. Antigen specificity is unknown. This sample is drawn from a study of T cells after yellow fever vaccination. General observations from the study: Although most clonotypes did not, a small share appeared in both CD4 and CD8 compartments. Clones from primary vaccination mostly reappeared after the booster (roughly 95% CD4, about 85% CD8).

The CDR3 length is 15 residues. The V end was cut by 0 bases, the J end by 10 bases, with 17 bases between. From germline, CDR1 is SGHRS and CDR2 YFSETQ. Universal primer sites and UMIs were introduced during 5'RACE template-switching synthesis of TCR cDNA. TCRdb recomputed calls from the 5' RACE reads with MiXCR, one row per CDR3 protein. Of a few hundred thousand distinct CDR3 sequences detected, 6.9% appear once; the ten largest clones hold about 0.9%. The specimen was CD4+ T cells sorted from PBMCs, collected 15 days after the yellow fever booster vaccination. The TCR originated in a man aged 25 to 40 who received the YFV17D yellow fever vaccine. The chain recombines TRBV5-1 with TRBJ2-1; TRBD1 or TRBD2 may be the D gene (5 bases each). The CDR3 protein is CASSLAGTPRLEQFF. The CDR3 DNA follows: TGCGCCAGCAGCTTGGCCGGGACCCCTCGTTTGGAGCAGTTCTTC. Using reference TRBV5-1 and TRBJ2-1 for the parts outside the CDR3, the full variable domain is KAGVTQTPRYLIKTRGQQVTLSCSPISGHRSVSWYQQTPGQGLQFLFEYFSETQRNKGNFPGRFSGRQFSNSRSEMNVSTLELGDSALYLCASSLAGTPRLEQFFGPGTRLTVL.